The 19 T cell receptor beta chains below come from one sample, sequenced in a study of T cells expressing NK-cell markers. Each CDR3 protein gets one entry in TCRdb, which reprocessed the 5' RACE reads and gives no DNA. The table counts roughly 150,000 distinct CDR3 sequences; approximately 17% lies in the top ten. Input material: blood T cells: a sorted CD56 or NKG2C T cell subset, CD4+ or CD8+ T cells, or bulk PBMC T cells (not recorded which). These receptors were taken from a woman between 18 and 70 years old in good health.

The V call is TRBV7-9, the J call TRBJ1-6; the TCRdb call, TRBD1, lacks DNA for checking. The CDR3 consists of 15 residues. Germline CDR1 is SEHNR and CDR2 is FQNEAQ (reference sequence). CDR3 sequence: CASSTQGTYNSPLHF.

Here the CDR3 reads CASSTMTSGGAGFF. The chain links TRBV7-2 to TRBJ2-1; absent DNA, TCRdb's TRBD2 call cannot be checked. From germline, CDR1 is SGHTA and CDR2 FQGNSA. The CDR3 length is 14 residues.

The CDR3 reads CASGFRVNQPQHF. V usage is TRBV6-1 and J usage is TRBJ1-5. CDR3 size: 13 residues. Germline CDR1 is MNHNS and CDR2 is SASEGT.

The CDR3 spells CSVGRRLAGMGGETQYF. The chain joins TRBV29-1 to TRBJ2-5; lacking DNA, the TRBD2 call made by TCRdb goes unchecked. Looked up from germline, CDR1 is SQVTM and CDR2 is ANQGSEA. This CDR3 is 17 amino acids long.

This chain uses TRBV28 with TRBJ2-6; TCRdb's assignment of TRBD1 cannot be checked, as there is no DNA. The germline gives CDR1 MDHEN, CDR2 SYDVKM. The length of the CDR3 is 16 residues. The CDR3 loop reads CASSSPGGSGANVLTF.

The genes are TRBV5-1 and TRBJ2-1; TCRdb selects TRBD2, and the lack of DNA leaves this call unchecked. Germline loops: CDR1 SGHRS, CDR2 YFSETQ. The CDR3 length is 15 residues. This chain's CDR3 is CASSLAARGGFEQFF.

This chain uses TRBV27 with TRBJ2-5; TCRdb's D call, TRBD1, is unchecked because there is no DNA. The CDR3 totals 15 residues. CDR1 MNHEY and CDR2 SMNVEV come from the germline V gene (reference sequence). The CDR3: CASSLLGQGRETQYF.

This sequence joins TRBV5-1 and TRBJ2-1. Germline CDR1 reads SGHRS; CDR2 reads YFSETQ. The CDR3 totals 16 residues. The CDR3 loop is CASSLLPTSSYNEQFF.

This sequence joins TRBV7-9 and TRBJ2-3. The CDR3 is made up of 14 amino acids. Germline loops: CDR1 SEHNR, CDR2 FQNEAQ (reference sequence). CDR3 in amino acids: CASSTWGDTDTQYF.

J is TRBJ1-1 and V is TRBV5-1. The germline CDR1 and CDR2 sequences are SGHRS and YFSETQ. This CDR3 is 13 amino acids long. The CDR3 loop reads CASSTDLRSEAFF.

CDR3 loop: CASSANAGRSEKLFF. The V and J genes are TRBV2 and TRBJ1-4. Germline V gene sequence: CDR1 SNHLY, CDR2 FYNNEI. This CDR3 has 15 residues.

The chain has TRBV11-2 and TRBJ2-2; TCRdb reports TRBD1, a call that lacks DNA to check it against. Germline CDR1 and CDR2: SGHAT and FQNNGV. This CDR3 has 14 amino acids. CDR3 protein: CASSQQGVAGELFF.

V usage is TRBV2 and J usage is TRBJ2-1; the TCRdb D gene call, TRBD2, has no DNA to confirm it. The germline V gene has CDR1 SNHLY and CDR2 FYNNEI. CDR3 length: 16 residues. The CDR3 is CASSEAQGRGSNEQFF.

This chain connects TRBV5-1 to TRBJ1-2. This CDR3 comprises 13 residues. Germline V gives CDR1 SGHRS, CDR2 YFSETQ. CDR3 in amino acids: CASSLGQTEGYTF.

The chain links TRBV20-1 to TRBJ2-5; checking the TCRdb D call of TRBD2 is not possible without DNA. Germline values: CDR1 DFQATT, CDR2 SNEGSKA (reference sequence). This CDR3 has 13 amino acids. This CDR3 reads CSALRGGAETQYF.

The chain couples TRBV20-1 to TRBJ2-7; the D call of TRBD2 rests on TCRdb alone, since no DNA is present to check it. Germline values: CDR1 DFQATT, CDR2 SNEGSKA (reference sequence). This CDR3 is built from 13 residues. CDR3 in amino acids: CSGKRGSSYEQYF.

The rearrangement uses TRBV27 and TRBJ2-1; TCRdb's D call, TRBD2, is unchecked because there is no DNA. Per the germline V gene, CDR1 is MNHEY and CDR2 is SMNVEV (reference sequence). The CDR3 extends over 15 amino acids. CDR3 region: CASKAGTSGSNEQFF.

The rearrangement uses TRBV18 and TRBJ2-7; with no DNA, the TCRdb D assignment of TRBD1 cannot be verified. Germline values: CDR1 KGHSH, CDR2 LQKENI. The CDR3 consists of 17 residues. The CDR3 loop is CASSPAQGRSTGYEQYF. The full variable domain, completed using reference TRBV18 and TRBJ2-7, is NAGVMQNPRHLVRRRGQEARLRCSPMKGHSHVYWYRQLPEEGLKFMVYLQKENIIDESGMPKERFSAEFPKEGPSILRIQQVVRGDSAAYFCASSPAQGRSTGYEQYFGPGTRLTVT.

J is TRBJ2-7 and V is TRBV9; TCRdb calls TRBD1, which cannot be checked without DNA. Germline assignment: CDR1 SGDLS and CDR2 YYNGEE. The CDR3 has 15 amino acids. The CDR3 sequence: CASSVWAQGAYEQYF.